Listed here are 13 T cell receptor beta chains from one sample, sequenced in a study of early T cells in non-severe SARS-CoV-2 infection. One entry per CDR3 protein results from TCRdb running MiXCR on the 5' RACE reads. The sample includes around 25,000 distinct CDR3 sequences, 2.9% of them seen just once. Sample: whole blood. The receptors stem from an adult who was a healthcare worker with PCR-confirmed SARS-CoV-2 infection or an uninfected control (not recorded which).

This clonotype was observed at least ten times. The CDR3 sequence: CASSVLQGGTEAFF. The DNA for the CDR3 is TGCGCCAGCAGCGTTTTACAGGGTGGTACTGAAGCTTTCTTT. This chain connects TRBV5-1 to TRBJ1-1, with D possibly TRBD1 on 6 matching bases. Germline loops: CDR1 SGHRS, CDR2 YFSETQ. This CDR3 spans 14 amino acids. V dropped 4 bases and J dropped 5 bases, with 15 bases sitting between them.

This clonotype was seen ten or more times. CDR3 residues: CASSLARNTEAFF. The CDR3 DNA reads TGTGCCAGCAGCTTAGCCAGGAACACTGAAGCTTTCTTT. The chain uses TRBV7-6 and TRBJ1-1; D not resolved. CDR1 and CDR2 (germline): SGHVS, FNYEAQ. CDR3 length: 13 residues. Trimming removed 0 bases from V and 1 base from J, with 3 bases in between.

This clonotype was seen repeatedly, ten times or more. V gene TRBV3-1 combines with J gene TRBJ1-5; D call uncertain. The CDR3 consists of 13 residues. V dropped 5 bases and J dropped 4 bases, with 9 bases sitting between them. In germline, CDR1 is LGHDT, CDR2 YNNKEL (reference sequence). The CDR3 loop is CASSADGNQPQHF. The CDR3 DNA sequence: TGTGCCAGCAGCGCGGACGGGAATCAGCCCCAGCATTTT. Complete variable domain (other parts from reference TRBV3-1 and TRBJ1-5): DTAVSQTPKYLVTQMGNDKSIKCEQNLGHDTMYWYKQDSKKFLKIMFSYNNKELIINETVPNRFSPKSPDKAHLNLHINSLELGDSAVYFCASSADGNQPQHFGDGTRLSIL.

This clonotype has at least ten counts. The CDR3: CSAIADRSNSYEQYV. CDR3 DNA sequence: TGCAGTGCCATTGCCGACAGGAGTAATTCCTACGAGCAGTACGTC. V gene TRBV20-1 combines with J gene TRBJ2-7, with a possible D match to TRBD1 (6 bases). V dropped 6 bases and J dropped 1 base, with 19 bases sitting between them. The CDR3 is 15 amino acids. Germline V gene data show CDR1 as DFQATT and CDR2 as SNEGSKA (reference sequence).

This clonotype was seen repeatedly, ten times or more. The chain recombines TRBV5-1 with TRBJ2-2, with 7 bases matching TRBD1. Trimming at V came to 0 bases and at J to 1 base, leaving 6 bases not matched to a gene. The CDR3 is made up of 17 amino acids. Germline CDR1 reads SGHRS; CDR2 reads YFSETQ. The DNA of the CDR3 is TGCGCCAGCAGCTTGGATTCGGCAGGGGGGAACACCGGGGAGCTGTTTTTT. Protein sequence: CASSLDSAGGNTGELFF.

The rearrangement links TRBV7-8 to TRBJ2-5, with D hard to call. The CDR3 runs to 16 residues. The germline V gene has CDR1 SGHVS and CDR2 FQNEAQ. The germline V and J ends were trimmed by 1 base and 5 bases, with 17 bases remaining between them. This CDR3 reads CASSLVRHQARETQYF. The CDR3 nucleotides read TGTGCCAGCAGCTTAGTTCGACACCAAGCCCGGGAGACCCAGTACTTC.

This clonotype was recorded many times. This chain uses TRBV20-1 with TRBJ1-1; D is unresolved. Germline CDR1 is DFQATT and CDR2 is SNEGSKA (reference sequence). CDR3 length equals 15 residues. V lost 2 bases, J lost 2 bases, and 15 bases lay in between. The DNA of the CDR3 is TGCAGTGCTAGATCCCGGACGGCTCTCAACACTGAAGCTTTCTTT. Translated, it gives CSARSRTALNTEAFF.

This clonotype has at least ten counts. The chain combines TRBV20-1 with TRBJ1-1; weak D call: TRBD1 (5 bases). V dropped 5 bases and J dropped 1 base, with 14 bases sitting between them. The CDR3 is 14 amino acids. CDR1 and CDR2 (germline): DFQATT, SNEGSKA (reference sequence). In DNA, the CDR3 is TGCAGTGCTCGGGCGGGGCAGACGAACACTGAAGCTTTCTTT. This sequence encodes CSARAGQTNTEAFF.

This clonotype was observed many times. The chain's CDR3 is CSASGGAFGADTQYF. The DNA of the CDR3 is TGCAGTGCTAGCGGGGGGGCTTTCGGAGCAGATACGCAGTATTTT. The V and J genes are TRBV20-1 and TRBJ2-3; 8 nucleotides match TRBD2. V gave up 3 bases and J gave up 4 bases; unmatched junction bases: 9. Germline values: CDR1 DFQATT, CDR2 SNEGSKA (reference sequence). The CDR3 is made up of 15 amino acids.

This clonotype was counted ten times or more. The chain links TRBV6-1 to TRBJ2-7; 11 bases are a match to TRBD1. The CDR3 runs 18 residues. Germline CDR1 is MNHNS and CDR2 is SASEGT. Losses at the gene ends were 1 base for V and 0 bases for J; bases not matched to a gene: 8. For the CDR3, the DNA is TGTGCCAGCAGTGAAGAGGGGACCGGGACAGGGGGCTCCTACGAGCAGTACGTC. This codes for CASSEEGTGTGGSYEQYV.

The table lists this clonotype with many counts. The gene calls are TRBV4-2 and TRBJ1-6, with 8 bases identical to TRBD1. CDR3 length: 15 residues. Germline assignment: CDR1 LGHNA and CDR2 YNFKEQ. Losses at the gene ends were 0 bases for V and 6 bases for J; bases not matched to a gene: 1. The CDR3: CASSQEGQVNSPLHF. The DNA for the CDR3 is TGTGCCAGCAGCCAAGAGGGACAGGTTAATTCACCCCTCCACTTT.

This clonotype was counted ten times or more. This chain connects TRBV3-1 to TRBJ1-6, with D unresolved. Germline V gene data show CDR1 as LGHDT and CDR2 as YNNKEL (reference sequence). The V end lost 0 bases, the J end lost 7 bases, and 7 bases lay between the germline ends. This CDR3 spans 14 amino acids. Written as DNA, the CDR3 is TGTGCCAGCAGCCAAGATATGGGGAATTCACCCCTCCACTTT. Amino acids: CASSQDMGNSPLHF.

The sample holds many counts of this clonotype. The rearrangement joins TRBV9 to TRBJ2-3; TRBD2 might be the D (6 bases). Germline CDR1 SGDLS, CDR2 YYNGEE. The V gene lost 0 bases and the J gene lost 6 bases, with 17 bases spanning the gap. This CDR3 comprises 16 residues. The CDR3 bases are TGTGCCAGCAGCGTAGTCGGTGGGGAAGCGGGCGATACGCAGTATTTT. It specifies CASSVVGGEAGDTQYF.